Below, 23 T cell receptor beta chains from the same sample are listed, as sequenced in a study of cytomegalovirus exposure and HLA in healthy donors. Researchers ran the PCR with 60 Vbeta and 13 Jbeta primers. Sequencing was performed with immunoSEQ multiplex PCR; in TCRdb, only in-frame clones are kept and a portion is missing. This table has over 120,000 clones, roughly 75% appearing once. Material: PBMCs. These receptors all stem from a female donor in good health and CMV-seronegative.

CDR3: CASGTGQVFTDTQYF. CDR3 nucleotides: TGTGCCAGCGGGACGGGACAGGTTTTCACAGATACGCAGTATTTT. This chain links TRBV5-4 with TRBJ2-3; TRBD1 matches at 8 bases. The CDR3 consists of 15 residues. The junction had 9 bases not matched to a gene; V was cut back by 7 bases and J by 2 bases. CDR1 is SGHNT, CDR2 YYREEE, per germline (reference sequence).

V usage is TRBV6-1 and J usage is TRBJ2-7, with TRBD2 identical over 11 bases. Germline-derived CDR1 and CDR2 are MNHNS and SASEGT. Trimming cost V 8 bases and J 1 base; bases outside gene matches: 1. This CDR3 has 13 residues. In DNA, the CDR3 is TGTGCCAGCGGACTAGCGGGTTCCTACGAGCAGTACTTC. Its protein is CASGLAGSYEQYF.

This sequence joins TRBV6-1 and TRBJ2-6, with D uncertain. This CDR3 spans 14 amino acids. Trimming pared 4 bases from V and 0 bases from J, leaving 4 bases between. The germline V gene has CDR1 MNHNS and CDR2 SASEGT. CDR3 residues: CASSGYSGANVLTF. Here the CDR3 DNA reads TGTGCCAGCAGTGGCTACTCTGGGGCCAACGTCCTGACTTTC.

This chain links TRBV7-2 with TRBJ1-2; D unresolved. V lost 9 bases and J 7 bases, leaving 12 bases between the germline ends. CDR3 length: 11 residues. Germline CDR1 and CDR2: SGHTA and FQGNSA. The CDR3 coding sequence is TGTGCCAGTAGGGAGAGTTTTGGCTACACCTTC. It yields the protein CASRESFGYTF.

The chain links TRBV10-1 to TRBJ2-3; 8 bases are shared with TRBD2. The germline V gene has CDR1 WNHNN and CDR2 SYGVQD (reference sequence). V shed 4 bases and J 1 base; nucleotides not matched to a gene: 4. This CDR3 is built from 15 residues. For the CDR3, the DNA is TGCGCCAGCAGTGGGGAAGCGGGAGGCACAGATACGCAGTATTTT. This sequence encodes CASSGEAGGTDTQYF.

The J gene is TRBJ2-3, the V gene TRBV7-2, with D tentatively TRBD2 (6 bases). Trimming removed 1 base from V and 6 bases from J, with 14 bases in between. The CDR3 loop spans 15 amino acids. Germline CDR1 reads SGHTA; CDR2 reads FQGNSA. CDR3 in amino acids: CASSLVTSLVDTQYF. Written as DNA, the CDR3 is TGTGCCAGCAGCTTAGTTACTAGCCTTGTGGATACGCAGTATTTT. Combining the CDR3 with reference TRBV7-2 and TRBJ2-3 gives the whole variable domain GAGVSQSPSNKVTEKGKDVELRCDPISGHTALYWYRQSLGQGLEFLIYFQGNSAPDKSGLPSDRFSAERTGGSVSTLTIQRTQQEDSAVYLCASSLVTSLVDTQYFGPGTRLTVL.

This chain joins TRBV9 and TRBJ2-1, with D maybe TRBD1 (6 bases). The germline V gene encodes CDR1 SGDLS and CDR2 YYNGEE. CDR3 size: 16 residues. V shed 2 bases and J shed 3 bases, with 15 bases lying between them. The CDR3 loop is CASSVNFRGFYNEQFF. As DNA, the CDR3 is TGTGCCAGCAGCGTGAATTTTAGGGGGTTCTACAATGAGCAGTTCTTC. The full variable domain, completed using reference TRBV9 and TRBJ2-1, is DSGVTQTPKHLITATGQRVTLRCSPRSGDLSVYWYQQSLDQGLQFLIQYYNGEERAKGNILERFSAQQFPDLHSELNLSSLELGDSALYFCASSVNFRGFYNEQFFGPGTRLTVL.

The V and J genes are TRBV28 and TRBJ1-5; no clear D. The germline gives CDR1 MDHEN, CDR2 SYDVKM. This CDR3 region has 12 residues. Deletions cut 3 bases from V and 4 bases from J, with 4 bases between. CDR3 sequence reads: CASSLRNQPQHF. The CDR3 DNA follows: TGTGCCAGCAGTTTGCGTAATCAGCCCCAGCATTTT.

This clone turned up a few times. The chain has TRBV5-6 and TRBJ1-1, with D possibly TRBD1 on 5 matching bases. Germline V gene lookup returns CDR1 SGHDT and CDR2 YYEEEE. Trimming removed 1 base at V and 1 base at J, with 14 bases between. The CDR3 has 16 residues. The CDR3, as DNA: TGTGCCAGCAGCTTGCGGTCAGGACACCGGAACACTGAAGCTTTCTTT. This gives the protein CASSLRSGHRNTEAFF. The whole variable domain, filled in from reference TRBV5-6 and TRBJ1-1, reads DAGVTQSPTHLIKTRGQQVTLRCSPKSGHDTVSWYQQALGQGPQFIFQYYEEEERQRGNFPDRFSGHQFPNYSSELNVNALLLGDSALYLCASSLRSGHRNTEAFFGQGTRLTVV.

The chain employs TRBV5-4 and TRBJ1-2; the D is unclear. CDR1 and CDR2 (germline): SGHNT, YYREEE (reference sequence). The V end was cut by 0 bases, the J end by 4 bases, with 13 bases between. The CDR3 totals 15 residues. The CDR3 nucleotides are TGTGCCAGCAGCTTGGGACACCGCGATATCTATGGCTACACCTTC. Translated: CASSLGHRDIYGYTF.

The chain carries TRBV4-2 and TRBJ2-1, with 10 bases lining up with TRBD2. Germline V gene data show CDR1 as LGHNA and CDR2 as YNFKEQ. Trimming cost V 6 bases and J 7 bases; bases outside gene matches: 12. This CDR3 region has 16 residues. The CDR3 is CASSAGLAGERNEQFF. The CDR3 nucleotides are TGTGCCAGCAGTGCGGGCCTAGCGGGAGAAAGGAATGAGCAGTTCTTC.

The chain has TRBV5-4 and TRBJ1-2; 7 bases line up with TRBD1. The CDR3 totals 16 residues. The germline V gene encodes CDR1 SGHNT and CDR2 YYREEE (reference sequence). The J segment lost 5 bases and the V segment lost 2 bases, leaving 12 bases of the junction unmatched. CDR3 sequence reads: CASSFNDREVWYGYTF. DNA of the CDR3: TGTGCCAGCAGCTTTAATGACAGGGAAGTTTGGTATGGCTACACCTTC.

The chain carries TRBV14 and TRBJ1-1; no reliable D call. In germline, CDR1 is SGHDN, CDR2 FVKESK. This CDR3 is built from 12 residues. The V end was cut by 4 bases, the J end by 5 bases, with 8 bases between. The CDR3 DNA sequence: TGTGCCAGCAGCCGTCAAATTACTGAAGCTTTCTTT. This encodes CASSRQITEAFF.

V gene TRBV15 combines with J gene TRBJ2-5; 9 bases are a match to TRBD1. Unmatched junction bases numbered 5, after V lost 1 base and J lost 5 bases. The CDR3 extends over 15 amino acids. The germline gives CDR1 LNHNV, CDR2 YYDKDF (reference sequence). The CDR3 DNA follows: TGTGCCACCAGCAGAGCCAACAGGGGGCGGGAGACCCAGTACTTC. This gives the protein CATSRANRGRETQYF.

The chain has TRBV7-9 and TRBJ2-7, with D perhaps matching TRBD2 (5 bases). The CDR3 is 18 amino acids. Deletions cut 2 bases from V and 0 bases from J, with 20 bases between. CDR1 and CDR2 from the germline V gene are SEHNR and FQNEAQ (reference sequence). The CDR3 loop reads CASSLSRGGLPRSYEQYF. The DNA of the CDR3 is TGTGCCAGCAGCTTATCCAGAGGCGGACTGCCCCGCTCCTACGAGCAGTACTTC.

The genes are TRBV28 and TRBJ1-5, with 7 bases matching TRBD1. Trimming took 3 bases from V and 1 from J; bases not matched to a gene: 12. The CDR3 covers 18 residues. In germline, CDR1 is MDHEN, CDR2 SYDVKM. As DNA, the CDR3 is TGTGCCAGCAGTTTGACTAGAAAAGACAGGGAGAGCAATCAGCCCCAGCATTTT. Its translation is CASSLTRKDRESNQPQHF.

The chain links TRBV5-4 to TRBJ1-2, with D unclear. The CDR3 is 13 residues long. V lost 2 bases, J lost 5 bases, and 10 bases lay in between. CDR1 SGHNT and CDR2 YYREEE come from the germline V gene (reference sequence). Here the CDR3 DNA reads TGTGCCAGCAGCTTCTCAGGCGATTATGGCTACACCTTC. Translating gives CASSFSGDYGYTF.

The chain employs TRBV19 and TRBJ1-5; the match to TRBD1 covers 7 bases. Germline lookup yields CDR1 LNHDA and CDR2 SQIVND (reference sequence). With V trimmed by 7 bases and J by 0 bases, 9 bases remained unmatched. CDR3 length: 16 residues. CDR3 nucleotides: TGTGCCAGTATGACGGGGGACAGTTATAGCAATCAGCCCCAGCATTTT. It specifies CASMTGDSYSNQPQHF.

The rearrangement links TRBV6-1 to TRBJ2-7; 9 nucleotides match TRBD1. This CDR3 is built from 16 residues. Germline CDR1 reads MNHNS; CDR2 reads SASEGT. V was clipped by 0 bases and J by 1 base; unmatched bases: 4. In DNA form, the CDR3 reads TGTGCCAGCAGTGAAGCGTTGGGACAGGGTTCCTACGAGCAGTACTTC. It encodes CASSEALGQGSYEQYF.

The chain is built from TRBV4-2 and TRBJ1-2, with TRBD1 matching over 7 bases. Germline V gene data show CDR1 as LGHNA and CDR2 as YNFKEQ. The CDR3 contains 14 residues. After removal of 0 bases from V and 6 bases from J, the junction contained 4 bases not matched to a gene. CDR3 residues: CASSQDMTGNGYTF. The CDR3 DNA reads TGTGCCAGCAGCCAAGATATGACAGGGAATGGCTACACCTTC.

The chain combines TRBV21-1 with TRBJ1-1; no DNA check was done on the table's D call, TRBD1. TRBV21-1 is a documented pseudogene. The CDR3 spans 17 residues. The CDR3 sequence is CASSKRTGQLMNTEAFF. DNA of the CDR3: TGTGCCAGCAGCAAACGGACAGGGCAACTTATGAACACTGAAGCTTTCTTT.

The rearrangement uses TRBV9 and TRBJ1-2; TRBD1 matches at 9 bases. With V trimmed by 4 bases and J by 7 bases, 8 bases remained unmatched. Looked up from germline, CDR1 is SGDLS and CDR2 is YYNGEE. The CDR3 is 14 amino acids. Here the CDR3 reads CASSLLVTGGGYTF. Written as DNA, the CDR3 is TGTGCCAGCAGCTTGCTCGTGACAGGGGGTGGCTACACCTTC.

This chain joins TRBV28 and TRBJ1-5; unclear D gene. Trimming left V 5 bases short and J 3 bases short, with 14 bases between. This CDR3 is built from 15 residues. Germline CDR1 reads MDHEN; CDR2 reads SYDVKM. The CDR3 is CASSPLRQPNQPQHF. The CDR3 coding sequence is TGTGCCAGCAGTCCCCTGAGACAACCCAATCAGCCCCAGCATTTT.